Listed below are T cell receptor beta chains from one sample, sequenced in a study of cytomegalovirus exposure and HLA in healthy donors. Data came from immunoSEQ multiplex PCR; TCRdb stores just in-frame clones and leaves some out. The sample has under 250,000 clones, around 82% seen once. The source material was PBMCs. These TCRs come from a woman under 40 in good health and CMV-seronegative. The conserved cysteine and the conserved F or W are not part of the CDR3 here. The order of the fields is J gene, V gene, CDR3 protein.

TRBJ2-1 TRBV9 ASSVVAGLYNEQF
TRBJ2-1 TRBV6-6 ASSYLVGGNEQF
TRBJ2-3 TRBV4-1 ASSQESVSTDTQY
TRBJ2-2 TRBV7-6 ASSLQGAGELF
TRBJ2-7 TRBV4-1 ASSPRGAGASRYEQY
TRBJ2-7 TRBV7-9 ASNQYRDSGYEQY
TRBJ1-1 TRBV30 ALGAESGTEAF
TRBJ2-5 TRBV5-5 ASSLAPRVGKETQY
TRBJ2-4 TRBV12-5 ASGPADIQY
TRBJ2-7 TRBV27 ASSLSPFPGSSYEQY
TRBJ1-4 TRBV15 ATSRDRGKLF
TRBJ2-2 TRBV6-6 ATYLWGGPGGELF
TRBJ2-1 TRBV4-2 ASSQGGRRINNEQF
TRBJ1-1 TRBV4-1 ASSVRLGGTQGAF
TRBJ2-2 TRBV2 ASSQPGTGAGELF
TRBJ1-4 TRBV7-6 ASRPGTGKGEIEKLF
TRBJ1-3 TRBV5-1 ASSAGQASSGNTIY
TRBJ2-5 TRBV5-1 ASSLGGAAGGGGETQY
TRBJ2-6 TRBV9 ASSGHRDRGSGANVLT
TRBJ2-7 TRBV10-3 AISERTSGGANEQY
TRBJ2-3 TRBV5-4 ASSPNLLDTQY
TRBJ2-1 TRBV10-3 AISERTSGYNEQF
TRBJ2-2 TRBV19 ASSLGQGLTGELF
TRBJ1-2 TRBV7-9 ASFRTGDYGYT
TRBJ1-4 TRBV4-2 ASSEGLPNEKLF
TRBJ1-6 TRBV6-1 ASSEGTPDNSPLH
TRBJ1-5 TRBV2 ASSEAEGGFNQPQH
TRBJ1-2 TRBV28 ASGPYGYT
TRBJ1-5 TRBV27 ASSLERGGNQPQH
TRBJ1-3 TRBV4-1 ASSQGGQQMDTIY
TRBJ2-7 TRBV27 ASSLEPGFPYEQY
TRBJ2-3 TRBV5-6 ASSLVGGAPDTQY
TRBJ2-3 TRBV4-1 ASSQVRLAGPRTDTQY
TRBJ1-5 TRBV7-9 SSSLGGDQPQH
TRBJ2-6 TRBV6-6 ASTVSGANVLT
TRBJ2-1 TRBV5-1 ATKGQGNDEQF
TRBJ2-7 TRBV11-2 ASRPRTSGSKIGEQY
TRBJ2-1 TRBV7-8 ASSLGGRENNEQF
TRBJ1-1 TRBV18 ASSPPSENTEAF
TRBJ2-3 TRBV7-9 ASSQGGAIGTQY
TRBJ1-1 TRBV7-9 ASSPRTGMGTEAF
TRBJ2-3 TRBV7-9 ASSLGLLAGGTDTQY